This section outlines one TCR beta chain sequence together with its context. Its specific antigen is unknown. The record has no base qualities; no much larger clone is one base away. The germline V gene encodes CDR1 ENHRY and CDR2 SYGVKD. V is shortened by 0 bases, J by 1 base, and the region joining them spans 19 bases. The CDR3 goes from the cysteine to the phenylalanine over 18 residues. Here the CDR3 DNA is all that survives: 54 bases in frame from base 1. TCRbeta CDR3 regions were amplified from genomic DNA using the immunoSEQ Assay, a bias-controlled multiplex PCR. The original methods were these. The number of nucleated cells in each sample was estimated from the amplification of reference gene primers within the assay. To quantify the absolute abundance of each unique TCRbeta CDR3 rearrangement, sequence reads were collapsed and filtered. For each sample, productive Simpson clonality was calculated as the square root of Simpson's diversity index over productive rearrangements. TCRdb took over this immuneACCESS table, retaining in-frame rearrangements with V and J assigned. Such tables are incomplete; in checked studies, under half of the missing clones stem from an unresolved V gene, and the remainder is unexplained. That table is the source of V, J and clone size, and D and trimming were worked out from the DNA. A total of more than 65,000 clones appear in this sample, about 76% of them only once. 20% of the sample lies in the top ten.

This sample is drawn from a study of blood T cell repertoires in COVID-19 (dated by TCRdb to 2020 to 2022). Describing the broader study: Collaborator samples came from the United States, Italy and Spain and covered acute and convalescent phases of COVID-19. The prospective study material was composed of cDNA or gDNA derived from T cells, B-cell-depleted T cells, or PBMCs. HLA class I and class II types, where available, came from metadata supplied by the sample provider rather than from assay-based typing. Nearly every sample came with metadata listing a de-identified subject ID, COVID-19 status, age in years and sex. The samples were drawn from two sources: the first 160 participants of the ongoing ImmuneRACE study, and 1,254 subjects contributed by 6 global collaborators. The dataset comprised deeply sampled blood TCRbeta repertoires from subjects exposed to, actively infected with, or recovered from COVID-19. A freely available public database, intended as a resource for researchers studying the immune response to SARS-CoV-2, is where the repertoires were released.

Collaborating institutions collected whole blood in K2EDTA tubes following their own protocols. For TCRbeta analysis, collaborators shipped samples in one of three forms: frozen whole blood, isolated PBMCs, or DNA extracted from either of those sample types. Results and caveats for the whole study, not just this receptor: The amount of clinical and demographic metadata varied by source and participant and was provided uncurated.

The chain uses TRBV10-3 and TRBJ2-7; TRBD2 might be the D gene, on 6 matching bases. The receptor was derived from a woman over 75 with active or convalescent COVID-19. Sequencing was done on a sample of peripheral blood. Read as DNA, the sequence is TGTGCCATCAGTGAGTCGATGGTCAGGCGGAGGGGTTCCTACGAGCAGTACTTC. Its protein reads: CAISESMVRRRGSYEQYF.